The entry below gives a single T cell receptor beta chain sequence along with its context. This clone was counted between two and nine times. It lacks a known antigen. No base quality values were provided; no much bigger clone lies one nucleotide off. Library construction relied on the immunoSEQ multiplex PCR assay. What TCRdb holds here is the immuneACCESS table cut down to in-frame rearrangements. Part of the clones is not present; checked against another copy, under half of the missing clones reflect an unresolved V gene, and the others are unexplained. Present in this sample are about 120,000 clones, approximately 89% of which were seen just once. The top ten clones comprise 7.8% of the sample. This sample was taken from a study of control samples from healthy donors and cancer patients (dated by TCRdb to the early 2020s). The CDR3 contains 16 residues, cysteine and phenylalanine counted. The DNA shown is the 48-base CDR3, in frame from base 1. The V and J ends are trimmed by 2 bases and 3 bases, leaving 19 bases between them. From the germline V gene (reference sequence), CDR1 is GTSNPN and CDR2 is SVGIG.

The chain is assembled from TRBV30 and TRBJ1-2; matching of 6 bases hints at TRBD1 as the D gene. The TCR was taken from a woman aged 18-29 years in good health. Material: blood. CDR3 reads: CAWSRGTPIYDYGYTF. The DNA is TGTGCCTGGAGTAGGGGGACACCGATTTACGACTATGGCTACACCTTC.